This T cell receptor (beta chain) derives from a study of CD8+CD57+ T cells in acquired aplastic anemia. The wider study: Sorted CD4+ and CD8+ cells gave an average of roughly 3.3 ug of DNA.

Genomic DNA was employed as the template in profiling TCR beta VDJ and CDR3. TCRdb independently ran MiXCR on the reads; one entry per CDR3 protein. The sample consists of 300,000 or so distinct CDR3 sequences, roughly 59% of them appearing once. Points from the study as a whole: Controls did not differ significantly from patients in CD8+ Simpson's diversity. Both patients and controls carried the same twenty-nine CD8+ CDR3 sequences.

The sequenced patients had an expansion of CD8+CD57+ cells seen by flow cytometry. Patients were therapy-naive when their blood was sampled. This clonotype has just a few counts. Its antigen is as yet unknown. The germline V gene has CDR1 SGDLS and CDR2 YYNGEE. The CDR3 is made up of 12 amino acids. V lost 7 bases to trimming and J lost 4 bases; unmatched junction nucleotides: 1. Sequences were obtained from sorted CD4+, CD8+, or CD8+CD57+ T cells (not recorded which) from PBMCs. This receptor was taken from a human donor with aplastic anemia. J is TRBJ1-4 and V is TRBV9; 7 bases align to TRBD1. CDR3 loop: CASGTDNEKLFF. CDR3 in DNA: TGTGCCAGCGGGACAGATAATGAAAAACTGTTTTTT. The full variable domain, its missing parts supplied by reference TRBV9 and TRBJ1-4, is DSGVTQTPKHLITATGQRVTLRCSPRSGDLSVYWYQQSLDQGLQFLIQYYNGEERAKGNILERFSAQQFPDLHSELNLSSLELGDSALYFCASGTDNEKLFFGSGTQLSVL.